Below, one T cell receptor beta chain is given with its context. The length of the CDR3 is 14 residues. Germline lookup yields CDR1 SGHNT and CDR2 YENEEA. The V and J ends lost 1 base and 9 bases respectively, with 15 bases between them. Per the authors' pipeline: Reference gene primers were amplified, and this amplification served to estimate nucleated cell counts. Generated by immunoSEQ multiplex PCR, the TCRdb table keeps only in-frame clones and is missing some. V and J calls and clone size come straight from that table; D and trimming were deduced from the DNA. The repertoire holds roughly 120,000 clones, with around 78% as singletons. The data were taken from a study of blood T cell repertoires in COVID-19. Study information: The study drew acute and convalescent COVID-19 samples from the United States, Italy and Spain. T cells, B-cell-depleted T cells, or PBMCs supplied cDNA or gDNA.

This clonotype originated in a man in his 70s with acute or convalescent COVID-19. Sequencing used peripheral blood. The V call is TRBV11-3, the J call TRBJ1-2; perhaps TRBD1 as D (5 bases). Written as DNA, the CDR3 is TGTGCCAGCAGCTTAGGTGTACAGGTTCCCCGCTACACCTTC. This translates into CASSLGVQVPRYTF.